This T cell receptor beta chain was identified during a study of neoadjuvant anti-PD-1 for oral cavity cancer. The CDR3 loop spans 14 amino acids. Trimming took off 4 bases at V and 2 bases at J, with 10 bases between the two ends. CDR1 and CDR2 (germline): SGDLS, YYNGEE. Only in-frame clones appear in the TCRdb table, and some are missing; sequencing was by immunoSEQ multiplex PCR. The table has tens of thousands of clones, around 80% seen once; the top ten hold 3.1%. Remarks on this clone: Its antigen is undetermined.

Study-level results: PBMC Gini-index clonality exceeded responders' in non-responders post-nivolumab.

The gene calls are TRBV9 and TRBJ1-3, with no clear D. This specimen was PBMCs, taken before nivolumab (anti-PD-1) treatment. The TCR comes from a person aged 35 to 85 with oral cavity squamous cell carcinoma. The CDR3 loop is CASSSNGAGNTIYF. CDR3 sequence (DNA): TGTGCCAGCAGCTCTAACGGGGCTGGAAACACCATATATTTT. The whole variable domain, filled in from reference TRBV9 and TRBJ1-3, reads DSGVTQTPKHLITATGQRVTLRCSPRSGDLSVYWYQQSLDQGLQFLIQYYNGEERAKGNILERFSAQQFPDLHSELNLSSLELGDSALYFCASSSNGAGNTIYFGEGSWLTVV.